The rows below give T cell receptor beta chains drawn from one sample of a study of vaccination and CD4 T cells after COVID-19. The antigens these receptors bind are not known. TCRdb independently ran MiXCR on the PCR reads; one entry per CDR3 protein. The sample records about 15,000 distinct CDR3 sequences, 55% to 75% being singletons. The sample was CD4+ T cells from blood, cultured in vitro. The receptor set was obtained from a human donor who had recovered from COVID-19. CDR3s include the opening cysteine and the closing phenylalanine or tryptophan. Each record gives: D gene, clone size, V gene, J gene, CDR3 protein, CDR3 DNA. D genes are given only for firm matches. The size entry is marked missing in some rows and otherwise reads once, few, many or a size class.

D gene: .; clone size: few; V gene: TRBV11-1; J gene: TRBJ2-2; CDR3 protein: CASSLDYTGELFF; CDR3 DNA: TGTGCCAGCAGCTTAGACTACACCGGGGAGCTGTTTTTT
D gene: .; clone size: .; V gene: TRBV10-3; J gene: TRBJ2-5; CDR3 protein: CALSSGEKETQYF; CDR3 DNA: TGTGCCTTATCCTCAGGGGAGAAAGAGACCCAGTACTTC
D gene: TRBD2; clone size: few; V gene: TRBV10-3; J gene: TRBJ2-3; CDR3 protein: CAISVGAGGADTQYF; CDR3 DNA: TGTGCCATCAGTGTAGGAGCGGGAGGGGCAGATACGCAGTATTTT
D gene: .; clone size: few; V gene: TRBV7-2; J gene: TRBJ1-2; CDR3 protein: CASSLGRGYGYTF; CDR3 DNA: TGTGCCAGCAGCTTAGGCAGGGGCTATGGCTACACCTTC
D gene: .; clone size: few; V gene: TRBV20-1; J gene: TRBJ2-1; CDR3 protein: CSAPPAVASYNEQFF; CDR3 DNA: TGCAGTGCTCCCCCCGCCGTAGCGTCCTACAATGAGCAGTTCTTC
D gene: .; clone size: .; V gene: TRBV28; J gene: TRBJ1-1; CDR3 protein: CASSSAGEVLRVEGLAFF; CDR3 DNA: TGTGCCAGCAGTTCCGCCGGGGAAGTTCTACGCGTCGAAGGATTAGCTTTCTTT
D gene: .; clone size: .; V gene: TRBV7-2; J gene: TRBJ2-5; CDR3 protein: CASSRVSAAQETQYF; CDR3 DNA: TGTGCCAGCAGCAGGGTTTCAGCGGCCCAAGAGACCCAGTACTTC
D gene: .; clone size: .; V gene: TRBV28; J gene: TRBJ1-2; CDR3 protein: CASSPLGSYGYTF; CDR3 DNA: TGTGCCAGCAGTCCGTTAGGGAGTTATGGCTACACCTTC
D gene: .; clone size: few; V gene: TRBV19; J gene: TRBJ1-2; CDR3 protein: CASSPRGYGEGGYTF; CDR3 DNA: TGTGCCAGTAGCCCACGGGGGTATGGAGAGGGAGGCTACACCTTC
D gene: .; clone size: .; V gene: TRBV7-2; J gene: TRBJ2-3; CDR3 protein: CASSTHQLGSTDTQYF; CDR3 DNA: TGTGCCAGCAGCACCCACCAGCTGGGTAGCACAGATACGCAGTATTTT
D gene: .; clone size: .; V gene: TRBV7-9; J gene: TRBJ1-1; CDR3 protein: CASSHWDGTDMNTEAFF; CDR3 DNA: TGTGCCAGCAGCCATTGGGACGGTACCGACATGAACACTGAAGCTTTCTTT
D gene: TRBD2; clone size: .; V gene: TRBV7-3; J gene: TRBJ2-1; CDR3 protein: CASSLGLAGGLHGLDEQFF; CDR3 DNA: TGTGCCAGCAGCTTAGGGTTGGCGGGAGGGCTGCATGGGTTGGATGAGCAGTTCTTC
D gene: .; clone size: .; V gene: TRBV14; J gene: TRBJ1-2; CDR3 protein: CASSDRAYYGYTF; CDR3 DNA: TGTGCCAGCAGCGACAGAGCCTACTATGGCTACACCTTC
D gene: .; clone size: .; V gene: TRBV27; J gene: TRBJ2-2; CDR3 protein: CASSRRLETGELFF; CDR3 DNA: TGTGCCAGCAGTCGTCGACTAGAAACCGGGGAGCTGTTTTTT
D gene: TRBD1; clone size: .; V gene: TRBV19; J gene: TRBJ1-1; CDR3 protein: CASSLDREGEAFF; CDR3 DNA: TGTGCCAGTAGCCTGGACAGGGAAGGTGAAGCTTTCTTT
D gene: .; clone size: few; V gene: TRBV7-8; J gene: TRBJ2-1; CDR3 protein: CASSAMAISYNEQFF; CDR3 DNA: TGTGCCAGCAGCGCCATGGCGATCAGTTACAATGAGCAGTTCTTC
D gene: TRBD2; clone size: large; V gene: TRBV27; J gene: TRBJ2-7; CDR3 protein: CASRRTSGSSYEQYF; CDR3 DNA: TGTGCCAGCAGGAGGACTAGCGGGAGCTCCTACGAGCAGTACTTC
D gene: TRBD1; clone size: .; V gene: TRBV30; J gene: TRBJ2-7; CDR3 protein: CAWSGGQGNEQYF; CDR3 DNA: TGTGCCTGGAGTGGGGGACAGGGGAACGAGCAGTACTTC
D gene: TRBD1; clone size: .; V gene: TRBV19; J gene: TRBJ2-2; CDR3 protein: CASSPGTGGETGELFF; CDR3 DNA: TGTGCCAGTAGTCCCGGGACAGGGGGCGAGACCGGGGAGCTGTTTTTT
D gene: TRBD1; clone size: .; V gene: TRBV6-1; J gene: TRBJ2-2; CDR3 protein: CASLRTGSTGELFF; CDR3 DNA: TGTGCCAGCCTCCGGACAGGGTCAACCGGGGAGCTGTTTTTT
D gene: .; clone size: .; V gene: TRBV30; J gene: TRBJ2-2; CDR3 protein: CAWTQGNTGELFF; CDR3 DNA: TGTGCCTGGACACAGGGTAATACCGGGGAGCTGTTTTTT
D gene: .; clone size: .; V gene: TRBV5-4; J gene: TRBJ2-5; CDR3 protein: CASSLVGETQYF; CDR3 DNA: TGTGCCAGCAGCTTGGTCGGGGAGACCCAGTACTTC
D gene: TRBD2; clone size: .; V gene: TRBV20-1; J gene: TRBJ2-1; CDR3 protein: CSARQTGTSGSNEQFF; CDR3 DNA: TGCAGTGCTAGACAGACCGGGACTAGCGGGAGCAATGAGCAGTTCTTC
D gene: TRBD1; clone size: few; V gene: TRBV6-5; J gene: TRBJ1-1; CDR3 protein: CASSYAGGPSGAFF; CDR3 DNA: TGTGCCAGCAGTTACGCAGGGGGTCCTTCAGGGGCTTTCTTT
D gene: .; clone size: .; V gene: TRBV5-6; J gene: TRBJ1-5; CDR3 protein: CASSLSDGAQHF; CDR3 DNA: TGTGCCAGCAGCCTTTCGGATGGAGCCCAGCATTTT
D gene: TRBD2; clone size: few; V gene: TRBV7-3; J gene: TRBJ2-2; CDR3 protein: CASSSSGNTGELFF; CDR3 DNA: TGTGCCAGCAGTTCTAGCGGAAACACCGGGGAGCTGTTTTTT
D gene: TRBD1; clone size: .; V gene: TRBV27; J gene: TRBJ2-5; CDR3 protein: CASSLTGREGYQETQYF; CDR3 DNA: TGTGCCAGCAGCTTGACAGGGCGCGAGGGGTACCAAGAGACCCAGTACTTC
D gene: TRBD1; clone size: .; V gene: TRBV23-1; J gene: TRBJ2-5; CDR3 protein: CASPVRRDREKETQYF; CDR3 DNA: TGCGCCAGCCCAGTGCGGCGGGACAGGGAGAAAGAGACCCAGTACTTC
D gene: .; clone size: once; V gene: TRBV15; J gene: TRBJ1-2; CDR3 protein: CATSRVGREYGYTF; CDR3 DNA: TGTGCCACCAGCAGAGTAGGGAGGGAGTATGGCTACACCTTC
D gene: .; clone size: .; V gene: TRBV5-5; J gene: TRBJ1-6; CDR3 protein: CASSQDFVSSHF; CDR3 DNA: TGTGCCAGCAGCCAGGACTTCGTGTCCTCCCACTTT
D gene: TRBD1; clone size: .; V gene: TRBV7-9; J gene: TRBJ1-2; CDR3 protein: CASSSRQGNYGYTF; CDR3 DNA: TGTGCCAGCAGCTCACGACAGGGGAACTATGGCTACACCTTC
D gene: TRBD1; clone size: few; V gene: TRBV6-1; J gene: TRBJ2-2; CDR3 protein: CASTRGRTGELFF; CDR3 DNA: TGTGCCAGCACCAGGGGGCGCACCGGGGAGCTGTTTTTT
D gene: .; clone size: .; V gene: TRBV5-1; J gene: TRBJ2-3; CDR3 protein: CASSTWPMIFTDTQYF; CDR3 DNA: TGCGCCAGCAGCACCTGGCCAATGATCTTCACAGATACGCAGTATTTT
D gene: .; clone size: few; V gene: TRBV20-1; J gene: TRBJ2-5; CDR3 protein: CSARYAETQETQYF; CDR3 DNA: TGCAGTGCTCGATATGCGGAGACCCAAGAGACCCAGTACTTC
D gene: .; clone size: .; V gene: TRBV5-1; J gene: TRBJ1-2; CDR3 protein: CASSLNRVGGYGYTF; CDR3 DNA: TGCGCCAGCAGTTTAAACAGGGTCGGCGGGTATGGCTACACCTTC
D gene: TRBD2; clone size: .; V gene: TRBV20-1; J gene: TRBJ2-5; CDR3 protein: CSARGWTSGRARETQYF; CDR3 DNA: TGCAGTGCTAGAGGCTGGACTAGCGGGAGGGCCCGGGAGACCCAGTACTTC
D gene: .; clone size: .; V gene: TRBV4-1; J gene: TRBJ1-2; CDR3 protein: CASSQDWGRDENGYTF; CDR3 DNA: TGCGCCAGCAGCCAAGATTGGGGCAGGGACGAAAATGGCTACACCTTC
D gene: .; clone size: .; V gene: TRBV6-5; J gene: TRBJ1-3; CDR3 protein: CASSYGQGNGNTIYF; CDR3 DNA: TGTGCCAGCAGTTACGGGCAGGGTAACGGAAACACCATATATTTT
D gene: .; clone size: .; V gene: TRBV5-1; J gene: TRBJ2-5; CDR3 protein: CASSSGRVGETQYF; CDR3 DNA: TGCGCCAGCAGCTCGGGACGGGTGGGGGAGACCCAGTACTTC
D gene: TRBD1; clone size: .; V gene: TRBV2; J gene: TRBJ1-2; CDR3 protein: CASTPPGGTGYSYGYTF; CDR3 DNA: TGTGCCAGCACTCCCCCAGGGGGGACAGGGTATTCCTATGGCTACACCTTC
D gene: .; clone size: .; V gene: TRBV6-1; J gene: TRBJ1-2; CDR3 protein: CASSAGAGYTF; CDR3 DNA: TGTGCCAGCAGTGCCGGGGCTGGCTACACCTTC
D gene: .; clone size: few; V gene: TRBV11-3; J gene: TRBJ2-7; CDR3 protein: CASSSTAYEQYF; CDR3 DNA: TGTGCCAGCAGCTCGACGGCCTACGAGCAGTACTTC
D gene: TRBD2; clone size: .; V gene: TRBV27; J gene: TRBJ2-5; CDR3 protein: CASSLGLAGGPRETQYF; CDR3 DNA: TGTGCCAGCAGTTTGGGACTAGCGGGAGGGCCCCGGGAGACCCAGTACTTC
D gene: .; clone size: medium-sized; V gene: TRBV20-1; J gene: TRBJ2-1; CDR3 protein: CSARAAEDSWRDNEQFF; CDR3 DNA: TGCAGTGCTAGAGCGGCAGAAGACAGTTGGAGGGACAATGAGCAGTTCTTC
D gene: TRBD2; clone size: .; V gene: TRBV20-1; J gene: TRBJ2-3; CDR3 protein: CSARTSGTDTQYF; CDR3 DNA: TGCAGTGCTCGGACTAGCGGGACAGATACGCAGTATTTT
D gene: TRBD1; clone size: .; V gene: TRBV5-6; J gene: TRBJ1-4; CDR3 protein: CASSLQGAATNEKLFF; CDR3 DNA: TGTGCCAGCAGCTTGCAGGGGGCCGCAACTAATGAAAAACTGTTTTTT
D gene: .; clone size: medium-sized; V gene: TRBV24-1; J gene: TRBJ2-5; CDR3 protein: CATSDPHRTYEETQYF; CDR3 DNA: TGTGCCACCAGTGACCCCCACCGGACGTATGAAGAGACCCAGTACTTC
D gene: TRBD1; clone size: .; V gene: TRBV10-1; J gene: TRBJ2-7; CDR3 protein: CASSESGRGRRDEQYF; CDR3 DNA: TGCGCCAGCAGTGAGTCTGGCAGGGGGCGCAGGGACGAGCAGTACTTC
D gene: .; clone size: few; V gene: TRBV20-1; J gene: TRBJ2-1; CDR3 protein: CSASGGLVQFF; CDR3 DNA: TGCAGTGCTAGTGGGGGTCTGGTGCAGTTCTTC
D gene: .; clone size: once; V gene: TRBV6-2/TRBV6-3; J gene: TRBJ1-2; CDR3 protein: CASTPGGAWGGYTF; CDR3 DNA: TGTGCCAGCACCCCCGGGGGTGCCTGGGGCGGCTACACCTTC
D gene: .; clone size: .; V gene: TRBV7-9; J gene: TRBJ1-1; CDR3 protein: CASAGQGVGSTEAFF; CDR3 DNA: TGTGCCAGCGCGGGGCAGGGAGTTGGGAGCACTGAAGCTTTCTTT
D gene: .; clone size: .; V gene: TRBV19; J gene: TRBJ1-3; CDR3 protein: CASNGRNTIYF; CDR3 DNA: TGTGCCAGTAATGGTAGGAACACCATATATTTT
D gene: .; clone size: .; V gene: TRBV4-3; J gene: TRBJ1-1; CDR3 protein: CASSQEPPTQFLQSPRNTEAFF; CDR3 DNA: TGCGCCAGCAGCCAAGAACCCCCTACACAGTTCCTACAGAGCCCTAGAAACACTGAAGCTTTCTTT
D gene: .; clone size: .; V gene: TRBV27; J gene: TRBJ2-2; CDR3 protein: CASSGGVELHTGELFF; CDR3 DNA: TGTGCCAGCAGTGGGGGTGTCGAGCTACACACCGGGGAGCTGTTTTTT